One sample yielded the 2 T cell receptor beta chains listed below, sequenced in a study of Graves' ophthalmopathy and Graves' hyperthyroidism. RNA transcripts were the source from which TCR beta CDR3 regions were amplified. The workflow started with a first-round RT-PCR run with HTBI primers and then moved on to a second-round multiplex PCR. TCRdb re-called the multiplex PCR reads with MiXCR, one entry per CDR3 protein. The sample lists hundreds of thousands of distinct CDR3 sequences, just over 40% seen once, with more than 3% in the top ten. Sequences were obtained from peripheral blood. Every receptor here comes from an adult man with Graves' ophthalmopathy.

A few counts support this clonotype. V gene TRBV2 combines with J gene TRBJ1-2; 9 bases match TRBD1. In germline, CDR1 is SNHLY, CDR2 FYNNEI. J lost 3 bases, V lost 6 bases, and 14 bases had no gene match. The CDR3 has 17 amino acids. Here the CDR3 reads CASSLGPRDRVDYGYTF. Written as DNA, the CDR3 is TGTGCCAGCAGCTTAGGCCCCCGGGACAGGGTTGACTATGGCTACACCTTC. Based on the CDR3 plus reference TRBV2 and TRBJ1-2, the full variable domain is EPEVTQTPSHQVTQMGQEVILRCVPISNHLYFYWYRQILGQKVEFLVSFYNNEISEKSEIFDDQFSVERPDGSNFTLKIRSTKLEDSAMYFCASSLGPRDRVDYGYTFGSGTRLTVV.

This clonotype was observed many times. The chain is built from TRBV12-3 or TRBV12-4 and TRBJ2-7; D assignment may be TRBD1 or TRBD2 (5 bases each). With 6 bases removed from V and 2 bases from J, the gap between germline ends came to 11 bases. This CDR3 has 13 residues. CDR3 in amino acids: CASSGTDTYEQYF. The DNA for the CDR3 is TGTGCCAGCAGCGGGACCGATACCTACGAGCAGTACTTC.